This T cell receptor (beta chain) originates from a study of Tregs in tolerant kidney transplant recipients. Study-wide context: Related graft donors supplied nonmyeloablative bone marrow transplants, and mixed chimerism was transient. Overall study results and limits: Biological reproducibility was not directly addressed, but technical replication error appeared minimal.

Turning to this clone: Its antigen is not known.

Unstimulated regulatory T cells (CD4+CD25+CD127-), CD4+CD25- non-regulatory cells, CD4 and CD8 cells were FACS-sorted from thawed PBMCs. Clones were sequenced by immunoSEQ multiplex PCR, and TCRdb holds only the in-frame ones, with some missing. This sample carries around 98,000 clones, 93% of them seen once, and the ten largest clones take approximately 0.5%. Germline V lookup: CDR1 SNHLY, CDR2 FYNNEI. V shed 5 bases and J 3 bases; nucleotides not matched to a gene: 9. The CDR3 covers 15 residues. V gene TRBV2 combines with J gene TRBJ2-5; TRBD1 matches 7 bases. The sequencing used CD4+ T cells from blood, collected before the transplant. This TCR came from a human donor who received a combined kidney and bone marrow transplant. CDR3 DNA sequence: TGTGCCAGCAGTCCGATCGGGACAGCGGAAGAGACCCAGTACTTC. Amino acids: CASSPIGTAEETQYF.